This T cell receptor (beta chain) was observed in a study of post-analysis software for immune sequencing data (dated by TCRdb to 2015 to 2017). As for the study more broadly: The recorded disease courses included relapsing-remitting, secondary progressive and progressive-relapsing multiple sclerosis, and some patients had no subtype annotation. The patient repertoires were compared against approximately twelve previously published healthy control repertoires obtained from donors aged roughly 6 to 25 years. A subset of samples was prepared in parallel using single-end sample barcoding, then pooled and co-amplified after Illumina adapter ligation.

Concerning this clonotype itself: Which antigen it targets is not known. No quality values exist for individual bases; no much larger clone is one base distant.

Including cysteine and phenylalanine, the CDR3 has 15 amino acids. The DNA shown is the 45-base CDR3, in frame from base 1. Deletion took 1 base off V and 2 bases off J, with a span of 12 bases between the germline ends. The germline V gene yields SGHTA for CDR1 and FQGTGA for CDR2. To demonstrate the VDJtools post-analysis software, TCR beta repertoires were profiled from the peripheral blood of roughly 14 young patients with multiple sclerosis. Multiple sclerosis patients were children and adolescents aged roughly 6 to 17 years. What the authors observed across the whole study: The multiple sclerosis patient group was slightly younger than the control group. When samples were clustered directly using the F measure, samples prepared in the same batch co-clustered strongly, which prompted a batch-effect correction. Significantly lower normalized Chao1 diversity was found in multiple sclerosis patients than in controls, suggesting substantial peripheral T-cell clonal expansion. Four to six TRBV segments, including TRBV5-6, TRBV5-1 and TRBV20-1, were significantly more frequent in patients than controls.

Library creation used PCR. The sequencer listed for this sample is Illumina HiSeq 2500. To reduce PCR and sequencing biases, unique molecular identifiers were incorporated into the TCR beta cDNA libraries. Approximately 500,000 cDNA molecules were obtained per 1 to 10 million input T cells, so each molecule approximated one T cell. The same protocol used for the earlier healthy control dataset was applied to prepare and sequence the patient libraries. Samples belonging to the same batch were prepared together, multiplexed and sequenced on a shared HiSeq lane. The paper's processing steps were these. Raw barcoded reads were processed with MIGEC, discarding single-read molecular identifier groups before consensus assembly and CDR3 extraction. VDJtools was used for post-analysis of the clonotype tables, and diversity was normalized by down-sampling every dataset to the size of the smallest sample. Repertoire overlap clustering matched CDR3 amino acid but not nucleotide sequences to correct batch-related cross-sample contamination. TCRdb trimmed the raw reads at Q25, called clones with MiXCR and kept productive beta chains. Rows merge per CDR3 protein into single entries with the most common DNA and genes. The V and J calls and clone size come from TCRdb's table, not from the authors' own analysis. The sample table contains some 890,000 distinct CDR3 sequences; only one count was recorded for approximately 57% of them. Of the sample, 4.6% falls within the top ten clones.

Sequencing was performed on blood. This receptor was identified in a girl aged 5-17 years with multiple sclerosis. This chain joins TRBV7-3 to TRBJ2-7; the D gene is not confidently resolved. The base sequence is TGTGCCAGCAGCTTAAAACCTGGATCGCCCTACGAGCAGTACTTC. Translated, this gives CASSLKPGSPYEQYF. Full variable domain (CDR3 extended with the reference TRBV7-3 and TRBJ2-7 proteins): GAGVSQTPSNKVTEKGKYVELRCDPISGHTALYWYRQSLGQGPEFLIYFQGTGAADDSGLPNDRFFAVRPEGSVSTLKIQRTERGDSAVYLCASSLKPGSPYEQYFGPGTRLTVT.